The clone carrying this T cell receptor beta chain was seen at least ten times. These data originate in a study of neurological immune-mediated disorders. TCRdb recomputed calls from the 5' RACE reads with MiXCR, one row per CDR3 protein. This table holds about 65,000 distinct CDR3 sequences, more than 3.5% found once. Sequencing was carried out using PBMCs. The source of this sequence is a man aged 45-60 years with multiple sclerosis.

CDR3 in amino acids: CASSYLDDTEAFF. The DNA for the CDR3 is TGTGCCAGCAGTTACTTGGACGACACTGAAGCTTTCTTT. The chain joins TRBV6-5 to TRBJ1-1; D not resolved. V lost 1 base and J lost 3, with 6 bases in between. The CDR3 length is 13 residues. Germline V CDR1 and CDR2: MNHEY, SVGAGI.